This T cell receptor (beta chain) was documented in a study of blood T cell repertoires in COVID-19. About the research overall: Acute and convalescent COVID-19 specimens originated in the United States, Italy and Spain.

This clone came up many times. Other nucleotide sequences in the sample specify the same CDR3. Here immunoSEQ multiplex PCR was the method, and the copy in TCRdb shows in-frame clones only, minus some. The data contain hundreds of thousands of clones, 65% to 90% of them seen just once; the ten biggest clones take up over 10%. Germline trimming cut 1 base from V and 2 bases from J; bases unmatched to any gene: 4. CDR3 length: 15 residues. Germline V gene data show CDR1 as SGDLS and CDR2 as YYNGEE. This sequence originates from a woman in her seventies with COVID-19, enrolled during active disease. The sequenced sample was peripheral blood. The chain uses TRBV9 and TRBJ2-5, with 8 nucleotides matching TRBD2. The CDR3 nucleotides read TGTGCCAGCAGCGTACTGAGCGGGGGACAAGAGACCCAGTACTTC. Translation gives CASSVLSGGQETQYF.